This T cell receptor (beta chain) was captured in a study of neurological immune-mediated disorders. This clonotype has at least ten counts. Antigen specificity is unknown. Synthesis of cDNA used 5'RACE (with 10-nucleotide random UMIs). TCRdb called the 5' RACE reads again in MiXCR, with one record for every CDR3 protein. This table holds tens of thousands of distinct CDR3 sequences, roughly 2.5% found once. Study-wide results and caveats: HTLV-1-associated myelopathy had the most TCR clonal expansion, while multiple sclerosis had the least, a level that fell below healthy controls. CDR3 amino acid sequences found in expanded clones were never shared across subjects, suggesting private repertoires in all groups.

Germline V gene sequence: CDR1 DFQATT, CDR2 SNEGSKA (reference sequence). The CDR3 is 13 residues long. This receptor was taken from a man aged 45-65 years with multiple sclerosis. V is TRBV20-1 and J is TRBJ2-5; the match to TRBD1 covers 10 bases. Source material: PBMCs. CDR3 bases: TGCAGCCATCAGACAGGGGGCGAAGAGACCCAGTACTTC. It translates to CSHQTGGEETQYF.